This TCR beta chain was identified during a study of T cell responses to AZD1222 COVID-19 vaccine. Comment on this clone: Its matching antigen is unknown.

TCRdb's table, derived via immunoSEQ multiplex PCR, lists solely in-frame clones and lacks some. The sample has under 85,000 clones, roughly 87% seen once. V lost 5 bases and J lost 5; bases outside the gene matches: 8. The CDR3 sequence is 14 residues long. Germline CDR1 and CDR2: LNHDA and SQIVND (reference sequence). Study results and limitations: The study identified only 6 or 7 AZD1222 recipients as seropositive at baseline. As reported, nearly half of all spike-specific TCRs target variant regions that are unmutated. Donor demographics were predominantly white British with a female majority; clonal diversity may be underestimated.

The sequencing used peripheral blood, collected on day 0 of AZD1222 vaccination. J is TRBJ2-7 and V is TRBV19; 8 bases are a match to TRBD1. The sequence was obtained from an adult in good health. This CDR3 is CASSQDRDLHEQYF. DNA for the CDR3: TGTGCCAGTAGTCAGGACAGGGATCTCCACGAGCAGTACTTC.